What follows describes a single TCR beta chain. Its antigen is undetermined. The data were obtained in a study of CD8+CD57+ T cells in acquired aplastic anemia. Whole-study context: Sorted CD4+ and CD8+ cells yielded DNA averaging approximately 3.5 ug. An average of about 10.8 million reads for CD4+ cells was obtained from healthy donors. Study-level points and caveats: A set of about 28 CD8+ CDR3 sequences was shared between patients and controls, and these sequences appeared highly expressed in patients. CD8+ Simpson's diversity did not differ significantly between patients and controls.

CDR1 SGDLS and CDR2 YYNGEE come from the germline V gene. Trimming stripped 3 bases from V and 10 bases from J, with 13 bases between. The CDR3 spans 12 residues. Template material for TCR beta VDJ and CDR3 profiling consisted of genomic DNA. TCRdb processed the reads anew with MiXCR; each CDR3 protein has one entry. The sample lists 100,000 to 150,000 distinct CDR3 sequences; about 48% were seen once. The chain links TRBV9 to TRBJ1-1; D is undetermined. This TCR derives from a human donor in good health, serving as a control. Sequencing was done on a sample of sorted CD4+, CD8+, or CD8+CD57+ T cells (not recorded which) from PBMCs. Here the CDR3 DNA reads TGTGCCAGCAGCGGAGACCTGATAACAGCTTTCTTT. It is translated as CASSGDLITAFF.